The sequence of this T cell receptor beta chain was determined in a study of cytomegalovirus exposure and HLA in healthy donors. The PCR used 60 Vbeta and 13 Jbeta primers. The assay was immunoSEQ multiplex PCR, and TCRdb's table has in-frame clones only and misses some. This repertoire shows about 38,000 clones, 60% to 75% found once; its top ten account for 5% to 8%. After removal of 6 bases from V and 0 bases from J, the junction contained 3 bases not matched to a gene. The CDR3 is 15 amino acids. Germline V gene sequence: CDR1 MNHNS, CDR2 SASEGT. V and J are TRBV6-1 and TRBJ1-3, with 9 bases aligning to TRBD1. The sequence came from a young man in good health and CMV-seronegative. Sequencing used PBMCs. CDR3 loop: CASRMDRGSGNTIYF. For the CDR3, the DNA is TGTGCCAGCAGAATGGACAGGGGCTCTGGAAACACCATATATTTT.